The 15 T cell receptor beta chains below come from one sample, sequenced in a study of blood T cell repertoires in COVID-19. Using immunoSEQ multiplex PCR, the repertoire was profiled, and TCRdb retains in-frame clones only, with some absent. Altogether around 130,000 clones are present, 84% being singletons, with the ten largest covering 9.5% to 15%. Sample: peripheral blood. The receptors derive from a woman aged 25 to 45 who had recovered from COVID-19.

The V and J genes are TRBV5-1 and TRBJ2-1; D is perhaps TRBD1 (6 bases). CDR1 and CDR2 (germline): SGHRS, YFSETQ. V lost 4 bases and J 8 bases, leaving 16 bases between the germline ends. CDR3 length equals 14 residues. The CDR3 loop is CASSTIPQGDEQFF. The CDR3 DNA follows: TGCGCCAGCAGCACCATCCCACAGGGCGATGAGCAGTTCTTC. The whole variable domain, remainder taken from reference TRBV5-1 and TRBJ2-1, is KAGVTQTPRYLIKTRGQQVTLSCSPISGHRSVSWYQQTPGQGLQFLFEYFSETQRNKGNFPGRFSGRQFSNSRSEMNVSTLELGDSALYLCASSTIPQGDEQFFGPGTRLTVL.

The chain combines TRBV2 with TRBJ1-1; 10 positions match TRBD1. The CDR3 runs 14 residues. The V segment lost 5 bases and the J segment 5 bases; nucleotides outside the gene matches: 5. Germline CDR1 SNHLY, CDR2 FYNNEI. CDR3 coding DNA: TGTGCCAGCAGTCCCCGGACAGGGGGAACTGAAGCTTTCTTT. This encodes CASSPRTGGTEAFF.

The gene calls are TRBV28 and TRBJ1-6, with D possibly TRBD1 on 6 matching bases. This CDR3 has 14 residues. V dropped 6 bases and J dropped 10 bases, with 16 bases sitting between them. From germline, CDR1 is MDHEN and CDR2 SYDVKM. CDR3 loop: CASSREQGQSPLHF. In DNA, the CDR3 is TGTGCCAGCAGCAGAGAACAGGGTCAATCACCCCTCCACTTT. Filled out from reference TRBV28 and TRBJ1-6, the complete variable domain reads DVKVTQSSRYLVKRTGEKVFLECVQDMDHENMFWYRQDPGLGLRLIYFSYDVKMKEKGDIPEGYSVSREKKERFSLILESASTNQTSMYLCASSREQGQSPLHFGNGTRLTVT.

This clone occurred once. The rearrangement joins TRBV5-1 to TRBJ2-6; D not resolved. The length of the CDR3 is 15 residues. Trimming left V 0 bases short and J 7 bases short, with 11 bases between. CDR1 is SGHRS and CDR2 is YFSETQ in the germline V gene. The CDR3: CASSLDPGPANVLTF. The CDR3 coding sequence is TGCGCCAGCAGCTTGGATCCAGGTCCCGCCAACGTCCTGACTTTC.

CDR3 amino acids: CASSLEGQWSEKLFF. The CDR3 DNA reads TGCGCCAGCAGCTTGGAGGGACAGTGGAGTGAAAAACTGTTTTTT. The V call is TRBV5-1, the J call TRBJ1-4; TRBD1 matches at 7 bases. The ends lost 0 bases at V and 7 bases at J; junction bases unmatched: 6. Germline CDR1 is SGHRS and CDR2 is YFSETQ. This CDR3 comprises 15 residues.

J is TRBJ1-1 and V is TRBV7-3; no definite D call. V lost 3 bases, J lost 1 base, and 6 bases lay in between. The CDR3 is 13 amino acids. Germline values: CDR1 SGHTA, CDR2 FQGTGA. CDR3 DNA sequence: TGTGCCAGCAGCTTTTCTCCGAACACTGAAGCTTTCTTT. This encodes CASSFSPNTEAFF.

The V gene is TRBV5-8, the J gene TRBJ1-5; the D is unclear. Germline V CDR1 and CDR2: SGHTS, YDEGEE. V lost 4 bases, J lost 7 bases, and 12 bases lay in between. The CDR3 covers 13 residues. The CDR3 region has the DNA TGTGCCAGCAGCCTGACTGGAAACCAGCCCCAGCATTTT. Translation gives CASSLTGNQPQHF.

V gene TRBV7-6 combines with J gene TRBJ1-6; D might be TRBD1 (6 bases). This CDR3 has 12 amino acids. V shed 2 bases and J shed 10 bases, with 6 bases lying between them. Germline CDR1 and CDR2: SGHVS and FNYEAQ. The CDR3: CASSLTGSPLHF. The CDR3 DNA follows: TGTGCCAGCAGCTTAACAGGGTCACCCCTCCACTTT.

The chain carries TRBV2 and TRBJ2-5, with 7 bases fitting TRBD2. This CDR3 contains 13 residues. With V trimmed by 3 bases and J by 5 bases, 3 bases remained unmatched. Germline V gene data show CDR1 as SNHLY and CDR2 as FYNNEI. This chain's CDR3 is CASSDRGGETQYF. Written as DNA, the CDR3 is TGTGCCAGCAGTGACCGGGGAGGGGAGACCCAGTACTTC.

The V gene is TRBV28, the J gene TRBJ1-6; D unresolved. The CDR3 consists of 14 residues. In germline, CDR1 is MDHEN, CDR2 SYDVKM. V was pared by 4 bases and J by 9 bases, with 13 bases between. The CDR3 protein is CASSWEGEISPLHF. CDR3 DNA: TGTGCCAGCAGTTGGGAGGGAGAGATTTCACCCCTCCACTTT.

This clone was recorded at least ten times. V usage is TRBV5-1 and J usage is TRBJ1-2; D is unclear. CDR1 is SGHRS, CDR2 YFSETQ, per germline. The CDR3 loop spans 15 amino acids. The germline V and J ends were trimmed by 2 bases and 0 bases, with 11 bases remaining between them. CDR3 loop: CASSFNGEANYGYTF. In nucleotides, the CDR3 is TGCGCCAGCAGCTTTAATGGAGAGGCTAACTATGGCTACACCTTC.

This clone was found once. The V gene is TRBV9, the J gene TRBJ2-1; D call uncertain. The CDR3 runs 15 residues. Between the trimmed V and J ends, which lost 0 bases and 3 bases, there was a span of 10 bases. Germline lookup yields CDR1 SGDLS and CDR2 YYNGEE. The CDR3 protein is CASSVETDYYNEQFF. Here the CDR3 DNA reads TGTGCCAGCAGCGTAGAAACAGATTACTACAATGAGCAGTTCTTC.

This clone was found once. The chain uses TRBV2 and TRBJ1-5; 7 bases align to TRBD1. The CDR3 is 15 residues long. CDR1 and CDR2 (germline): SNHLY, FYNNEI. The ends lost 1 base at V and 7 bases at J; junction bases unmatched: 7. The CDR3 nucleotides read TGTGCCAGCAGTGAAGACAGACAGGGCAGGCAGCCCCAGCATTTT. Its translation: CASSEDRQGRQPQHF.

The chain carries TRBV7-2 and TRBJ2-1; 7 bases map to TRBD2. Germline CDR1 SGHTA, CDR2 FQGNSA. Germline trimming cut 5 bases from V and 7 bases from J; bases unmatched to any gene: 11. The CDR3 length is 15 residues. The CDR3 sequence is CASSLPPGGRNEQFF. In DNA form, the CDR3 reads TGTGCCAGCAGCCTCCCCCCCGGGGGGAGGAATGAGCAGTTCTTC.

The genes are TRBV24-1 and TRBJ2-1; 10 bases map to TRBD2. The germline gives CDR1 KGHDR, CDR2 SFDVKD. The CDR3 loop spans 16 amino acids. V lost 3 bases to trimming and J lost 3 bases; unmatched junction nucleotides: 4. CDR3 sequence (DNA): TGTGCCACCAGTGATCCCCTAGCGGGGGACTACAATGAGCAGTTCTTC. Translated: CATSDPLAGDYNEQFF.